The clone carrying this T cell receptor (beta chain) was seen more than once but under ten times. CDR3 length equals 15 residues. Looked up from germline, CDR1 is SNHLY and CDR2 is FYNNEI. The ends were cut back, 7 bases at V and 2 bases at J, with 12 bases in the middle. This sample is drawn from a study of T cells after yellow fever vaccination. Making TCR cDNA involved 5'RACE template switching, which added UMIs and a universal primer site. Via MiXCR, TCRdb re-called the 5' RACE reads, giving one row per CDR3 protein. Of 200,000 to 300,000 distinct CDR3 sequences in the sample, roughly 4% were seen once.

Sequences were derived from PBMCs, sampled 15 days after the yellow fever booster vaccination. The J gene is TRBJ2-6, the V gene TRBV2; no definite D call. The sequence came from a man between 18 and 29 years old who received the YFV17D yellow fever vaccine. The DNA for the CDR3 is TGTGCCAGCAAGCTCGCCACAGCTGGGGCCAACGTCCTGACTTTC. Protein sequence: CASKLATAGANVLTF.